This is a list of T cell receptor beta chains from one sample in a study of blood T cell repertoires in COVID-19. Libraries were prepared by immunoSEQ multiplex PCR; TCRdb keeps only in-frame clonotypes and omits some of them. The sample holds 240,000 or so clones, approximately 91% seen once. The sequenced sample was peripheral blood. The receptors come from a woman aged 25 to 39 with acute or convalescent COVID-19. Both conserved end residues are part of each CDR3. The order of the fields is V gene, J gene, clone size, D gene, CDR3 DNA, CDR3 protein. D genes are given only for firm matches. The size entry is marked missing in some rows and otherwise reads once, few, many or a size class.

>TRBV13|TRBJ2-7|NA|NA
TGTGCCAGCAGCCCGAGACGGGAAACCTACGAGCAGTACTTC
CASSPRRETYEQYF
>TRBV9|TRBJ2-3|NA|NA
TGTGCCAGCAGCGTAGGCAGGACTCCGACAGATACGCAGTATTTT
CASSVGRTPTDTQYF
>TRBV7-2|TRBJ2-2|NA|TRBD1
TGTGCCAGCAGATTTAGACAGGGTAACACCGGGGAGCTGTTTTTT
CASRFRQGNTGELFF
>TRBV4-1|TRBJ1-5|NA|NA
TGCGCCAGCAGCCAAGTCAGGGCCTTCAATCAGCCCCAGCATTTT
CASSQVRAFNQPQHF
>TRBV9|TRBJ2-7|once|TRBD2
TGTGCCAGCAGCGCGGGACTAGCGGGAGTACACGAGCAGTACTTC
CASSAGLAGVHEQYF
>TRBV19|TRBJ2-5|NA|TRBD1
TGTGCCAGTAGCCCGGGACAGGGGAAGGAGACCCAGTACTTC
CASSPGQGKETQYF
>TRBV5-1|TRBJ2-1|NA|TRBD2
TGCGCCAGCAACAACCAACTAGCGGGAGGGGACAATGAGCAGTTCTTC
CASNNQLAGGDNEQFF
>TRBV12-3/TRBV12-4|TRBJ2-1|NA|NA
TGTGCCAGCAGTCCCGGGGGGCTCAATGAGCAGTTCTTC
CASSPGGLNEQFF
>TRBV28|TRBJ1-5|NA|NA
TGTGCCAGCAGCTGGGCGGGTTTCAATCAGCCCCAGCATTTT
CASSWAGFNQPQHF
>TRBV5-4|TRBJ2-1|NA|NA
TGTGCCAGCAGCTTGGGCCTAGCATCCTACAATGAGCAGTTCTTC
CASSLGLASYNEQFF
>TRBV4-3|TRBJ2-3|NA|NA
TGCGCCAGCAGCCAAGAACAGCGGGGCACAGATACGCAGTATTTT
CASSQEQRGTDTQYF
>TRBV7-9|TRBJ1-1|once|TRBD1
TGTGCCAGCAGCAAATTCGGGACAGGGAACACTGAAGCTTTCTTT
CASSKFGTGNTEAFF
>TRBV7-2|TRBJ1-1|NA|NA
TGTGCCAGCAGCCCACAGACAGGCATCACTGAAGCTTTCTTT
CASSPQTGITEAFF
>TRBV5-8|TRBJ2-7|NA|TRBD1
TGTGCCAGCAGCTTAGGACAGGGCCTCCGCGAGCAGTACTTC
CASSLGQGLREQYF
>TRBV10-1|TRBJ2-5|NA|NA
TGCGCCAGCAGCCCAGGTAGAGAGACCCAGTACTTC
CASSPGRETQYF
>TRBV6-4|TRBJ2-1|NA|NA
TGTGCCAGCAGTCCCAAGCTTCCGGTTCCTAATGAGCAGTTCTTC
CASSPKLPVPNEQFF
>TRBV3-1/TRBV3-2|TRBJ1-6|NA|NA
TGTGCCAGCAGCCAAGATGACATTGCCTCACCCCTCCACTTT
CASSQDDIASPLHF
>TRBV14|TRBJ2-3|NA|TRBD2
TGTGCCAGCAGCGAAGGACTAGCGGGCCCAGATACGCAGTATTTT
CASSEGLAGPDTQYF
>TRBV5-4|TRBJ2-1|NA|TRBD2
TGTGCCAGCAGCGTTGGACTAGCGGATAATGAGCAGTTCTTC
CASSVGLADNEQFF
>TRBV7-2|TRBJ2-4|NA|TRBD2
TGTGCCAGCAGCTACGGACTAGCGGGAGTTGGGAACATTCAGTACTTC
CASSYGLAGVGNIQYF
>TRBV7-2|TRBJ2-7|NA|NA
TGTGCCAGCAGTTCTAGCCGAAGCTCCTACGAGCAGTACTTC
CASSSSRSSYEQYF
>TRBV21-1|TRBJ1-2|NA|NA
TGTGCCAGCAGCAAAGCGCGTTGCCAGGTTCGGGGTAACTATGGCTACACCTTC
CASSKARCQVRGNYGYTF
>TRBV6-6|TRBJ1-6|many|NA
TGTGCCAGCAGCCCCCCGGGGTCACCCCTCCACTTT
CASSPPGSPLHF
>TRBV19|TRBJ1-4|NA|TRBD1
TGTGCCACCCAACCTCCCCGGGACAGGAATAATCTTGCAACTAATGAAAAACTGTTTTTT
CATQPPRDRNNLATNEKLFF
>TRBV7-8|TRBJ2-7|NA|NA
TGTGCCAGCAGCTTAGTCCGGCTGGGACTGATCGAGCAGTACTTC
CASSLVRLGLIEQYF
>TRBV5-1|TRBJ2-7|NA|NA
TGCGCCAGCAGCTCCCAGGTAGACTACGAGCAGTACTTC
CASSSQVDYEQYF
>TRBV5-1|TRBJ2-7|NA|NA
TGCGCCAGCAGCTTGGATGGGGCAAGCTCCTACGAGCAGTACTTC
CASSLDGASSYEQYF
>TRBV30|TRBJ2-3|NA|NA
TGTGCCTGGAGCCTAGGGACACGGATGAGCACAGATACGCAGTATTTT
CAWSLGTRMSTDTQYF
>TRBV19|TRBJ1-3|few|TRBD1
TGTGCCAGTACCACGACAGGGGGAATCATCTCTGGAAACACCATATATTTT
CASTTTGGIISGNTIYF
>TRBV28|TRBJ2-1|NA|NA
TGTGCCAGCAGTTTTCAGGGCGGCTCCTACAATGAGCAGTTCTTC
CASSFQGGSYNEQFF
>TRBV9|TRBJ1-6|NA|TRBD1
TGTGCCAGCAGCGTCCGGGACAGTCGTAATTCACCCCTCCACTTT
CASSVRDSRNSPLHF
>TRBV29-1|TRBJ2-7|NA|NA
TGCAGCGTTGAAACTAGGATCTACGAGCAGTACTTC
CSVETRIYEQYF
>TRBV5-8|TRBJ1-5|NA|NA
TGTGCCAGCAGCTTGGATTCGGGGGTTCGTAATCAGCCCCAGCATTTT
CASSLDSGVRNQPQHF
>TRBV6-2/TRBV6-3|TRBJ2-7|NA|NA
TGTGCCAGCAGTTACTGGGGATCGAGGGCCGAGCAGTACTTC
CASSYWGSRAEQYF
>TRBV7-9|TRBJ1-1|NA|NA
TGTGCCAGCAGCTTAGATGGAGGGGCGAGCACTGAAGCTTTCTTT
CASSLDGGASTEAFF
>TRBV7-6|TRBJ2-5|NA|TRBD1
TGTGCCAGCAGCTTAGGCCAAATAACAGGGGGCGCCGGGGAGACCCAGTACTTC
CASSLGQITGGAGETQYF
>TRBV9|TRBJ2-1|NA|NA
TGTGCCAGCAGCGTAGCCGAGAGCGCCATCTACAATGAGCAGTTCTTC
CASSVAESAIYNEQFF
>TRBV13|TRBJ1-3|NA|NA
TGTGCCAGCAGCTTAGGGGGACTTGGAAACACCATATATTTT
CASSLGGLGNTIYF
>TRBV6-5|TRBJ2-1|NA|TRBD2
TGTGCCAGCCATCCGGGACTACCCAATGAGCAGTTCTTC
CASHPGLPNEQFF
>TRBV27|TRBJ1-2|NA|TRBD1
TGTGCCAGCAGTTTGGACAGGGCTAACTATGGCTACACCTTC
CASSLDRANYGYTF
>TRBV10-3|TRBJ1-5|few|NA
TGTGCCACAAACCCCGGGGGCAATCAGCCCCAGCATTTT
CATNPGGNQPQHF